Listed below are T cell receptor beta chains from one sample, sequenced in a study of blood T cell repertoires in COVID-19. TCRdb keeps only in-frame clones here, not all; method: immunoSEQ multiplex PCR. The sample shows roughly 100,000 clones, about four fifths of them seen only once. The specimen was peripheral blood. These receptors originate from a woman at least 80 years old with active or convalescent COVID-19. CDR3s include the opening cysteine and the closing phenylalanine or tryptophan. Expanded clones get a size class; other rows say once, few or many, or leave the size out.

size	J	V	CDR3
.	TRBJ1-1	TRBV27	CASSQWGGGGTEAFF
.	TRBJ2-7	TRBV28	CASSFVGSGGYEQYF
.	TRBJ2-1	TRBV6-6	CASSGLAIYNEQFF
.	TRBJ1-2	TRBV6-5	CASNRGPLSGYTF
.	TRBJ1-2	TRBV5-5	CASSFWTGDDGYTF
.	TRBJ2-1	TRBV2	CASRPRVAYNEQFF
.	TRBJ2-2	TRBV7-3	CASSLTSGRYTGELFF
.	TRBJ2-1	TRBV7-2	CASSWPGLASGNEQFF
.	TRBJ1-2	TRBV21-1	CASSSRTLRIYGYTF
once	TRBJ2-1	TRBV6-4	CASRETSGREEQFF
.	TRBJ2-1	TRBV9	CASSPGLGSSYNEQFF
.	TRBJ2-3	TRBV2	CASSGGDRRQYF
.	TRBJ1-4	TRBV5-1	CASTLGYRGGEKLFF
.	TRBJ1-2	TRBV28	CASTKPGFNYGYTF
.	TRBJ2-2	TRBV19	CASSLRTSGRYTGELFF
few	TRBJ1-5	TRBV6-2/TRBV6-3	CASSSYDIGGQPQHF
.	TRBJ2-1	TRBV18	CASSRLTGGVNEQFF
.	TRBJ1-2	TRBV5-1	CASSGDRAEGYTF
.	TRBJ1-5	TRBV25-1	CASSDRGNQPQHF
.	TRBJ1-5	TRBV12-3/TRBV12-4	CASSPREVQPQHF
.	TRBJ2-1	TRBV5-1	CASSLALAGWGNEQFF
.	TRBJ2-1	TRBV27	CASSFREGDEQFF
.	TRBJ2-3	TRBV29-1	CSVVVGGSADTQYF
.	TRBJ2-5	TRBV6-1	CASSEGDTSGRGKTQYF
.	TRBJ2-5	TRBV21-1	CASPRGRGETQYF
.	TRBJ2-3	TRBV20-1	CSASRTIIDTQYF
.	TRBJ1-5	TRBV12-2	CASRPLDCYSNQPQHF
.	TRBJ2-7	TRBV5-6	CASSLGLAGAYEQYF
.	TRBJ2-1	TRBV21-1	CASSDRRVGRGCYNEQFF
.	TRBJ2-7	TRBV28	CASSFPGLSGTYEQYF
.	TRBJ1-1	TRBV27	CASSLSFNSGTEAFF
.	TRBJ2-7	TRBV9	CASSVGTGGIGEQYF
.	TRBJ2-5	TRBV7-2	CASSLSSGMLGTQYF
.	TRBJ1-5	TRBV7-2	CASSKDWPGQPQHF
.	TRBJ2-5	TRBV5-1	CASSRTGSREETQYF
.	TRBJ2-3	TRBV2	CASSEEGTDTQYF
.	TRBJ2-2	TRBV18	CASSPNLRGTSGIGELFF